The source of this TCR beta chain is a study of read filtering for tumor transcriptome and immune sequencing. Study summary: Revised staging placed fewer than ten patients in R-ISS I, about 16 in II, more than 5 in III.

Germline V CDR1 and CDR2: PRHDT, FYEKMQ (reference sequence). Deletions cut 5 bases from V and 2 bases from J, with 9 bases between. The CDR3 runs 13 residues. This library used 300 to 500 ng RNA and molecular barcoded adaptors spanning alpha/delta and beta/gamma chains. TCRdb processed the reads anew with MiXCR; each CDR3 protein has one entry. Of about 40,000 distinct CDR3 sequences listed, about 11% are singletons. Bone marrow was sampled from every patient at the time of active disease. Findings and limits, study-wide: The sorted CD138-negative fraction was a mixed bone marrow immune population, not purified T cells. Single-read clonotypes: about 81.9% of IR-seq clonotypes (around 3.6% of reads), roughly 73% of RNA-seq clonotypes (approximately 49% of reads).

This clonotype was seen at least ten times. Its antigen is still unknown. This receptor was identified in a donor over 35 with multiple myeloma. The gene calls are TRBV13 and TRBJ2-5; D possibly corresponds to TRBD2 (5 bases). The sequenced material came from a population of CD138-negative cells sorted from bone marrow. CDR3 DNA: TGTGCCAGCAGCCTGGGAGTACAAGAGACCCAGTACTTC. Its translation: CASSLGVQETQYF.